This is a list of T cell receptor beta chains from one sample in a study of cytomegalovirus exposure and HLA in healthy donors. Clones were sequenced by immunoSEQ multiplex PCR, and TCRdb holds only the in-frame ones, with some missing. The sample lists 250,000 to 300,000 clones, 80% to 90% occurring once. Input material: PBMCs. These receptor sequences come from a woman under 30 in good health and CMV-seronegative. Both conserved end residues are part of each CDR3. D genes are given only for firm matches. Clone size is stated in some rows and not others, as once, few, many or a class when expanded.

>-|TRBJ2-7|-|TRBV5-6
CASSFREHEQYF
TGTGCCAGCAGCTTCAGGGAACACGAGCAGTACTTC
>-|TRBJ1-1|-|TRBV5-1
CASSGNGGNTEAFF
TGCGCCAGCAGCGGAAACGGGGGGAACACTGAAGCTTTCTTT
>TRBD1|TRBJ2-2|-|TRBV5-1
CASSSSKAGGSYTGELFF
TGCGCCAGCAGCTCGTCGAAAGCAGGGGGCTCGTACACCGGGGAGCTGTTTTTT
>TRBD1|TRBJ2-2|-|TRBV10-3
CAISGQGGPNTGELFF
TGTGCCATCAGTGGACAGGGGGGACCGAACACCGGGGAGCTGTTTTTT
>-|TRBJ1-2|few|TRBV7-2
CASSPRGEQGYTF
TGTGCCAGCAGCCCCCGCGGGGAGCAAGGCTACACCTTC
>TRBD1|TRBJ1-2|few|TRBV2
CASSAGQGGIDGYTF
TGTGCCAGCAGTGCGGGGCAGGGGGGTATTGATGGCTACACCTTC
>-|TRBJ2-2|once|TRBV30
CAWTDTGELFF
TGTGCCTGGACCGACACCGGGGAGCTGTTTTTT
>-|TRBJ2-1|-|TRBV6-6
CASSSRQSGQFF
TGTGCCAGCAGTTCACGACAGTCAGGACAGTTCTTC
>-|TRBJ2-7|-|TRBV28
CASSLGGSFYEQYF
TGTGCCAGCAGTTTAGGCGGCAGCTTCTACGAGCAGTACTTC
>TRBD2|TRBJ2-7|few|TRBV7-2
CASSPRGVYEQYF
TGTGCCAGCAGCCCCCGGGGGGTTTACGAGCAGTACTTC
>-|TRBJ2-1|-|TRBV27
CASSLWIGRDNEQFF
TGTGCCAGCAGTTTATGGATCGGCAGGGATAATGAGCAGTTCTTC
>-|TRBJ2-2|few|TRBV11-2
CASSPTGFGTGELFF
TGTGCCAGCAGCCCAACAGGGTTCGGCACCGGGGAGCTGTTTTTT
>TRBD2|TRBJ2-5|-|TRBV15
CATSYGRGEETQYF
TGTGCCACCAGCTATGGGAGGGGTGAAGAGACCCAGTACTTC
>TRBD1|TRBJ1-5|-|TRBV6-5
CASRPTGVGNQPQHF
TGTGCCAGCAGACCTACAGGGGTTGGTAATCAGCCCCAGCATTTT
>TRBD2|TRBJ2-2|-|TRBV27
CASSDSGLGITGELFF
TGTGCCAGCAGTGACTCGGGACTAGGGATCACCGGGGAGCTGTTTTTT
>-|TRBJ1-1|-|TRBV6-5
CASSFSGTEAFF
TGTGCCAGCAGTTTTTCGGGAACTGAAGCTTTCTTT
>TRBD1|TRBJ1-1|-|TRBV5-4
CASSRPGTGKGLAFF
TGTGCCAGCAGCCGTCCCGGGACAGGGAAAGGGTTGGCTTTCTTT
>-|TRBJ1-1|once|TRBV9
CASSPPGGTEAFF
TGTGCCAGCAGCCCCCCGGGGGGGACTGAAGCTTTCTTT
>TRBD1|TRBJ1-2|-|TRBV25-1
CASSGTGAYGYTF
TGTGCCAGCAGTGGGACAGGGGCCTATGGCTACACCTTC
>-|TRBJ2-1|-|TRBV4-1
CASSQVKFETRGIEQFF
TGCGCCAGCAGCCAAGTAAAGTTTGAGACTCGAGGTATTGAGCAGTTCTTC
>TRBD2|TRBJ2-7|-|TRBV5-1
CASSLLAGGMYEQYF
TGCGCCAGCAGCTTACTAGCGGGAGGGATGTACGAGCAGTACTTC
>TRBD1|TRBJ1-1|few|TRBV10-2
CASNRGSEAFF
TGCGCCAGCAACAGGGGTTCTGAAGCTTTCTTT
>TRBD2|TRBJ2-3|-|TRBV6-1
CASSERSGSSDTQYF
TGTGCCAGCAGTGAACGTAGCGGGAGCTCAGATACGCAGTATTTT
>TRBD1|TRBJ2-6|-|TRBV6-4
CASSEGQGTGANVLTF
TGTGCCAGCAGTGAGGGACAGGGTACTGGGGCCAACGTCCTGACTTTC
>TRBD1|TRBJ2-7|-|TRBV7-8
CASSLDRRWYYEQYF
TGTGCCAGCAGCCTGGACAGGAGATGGTACTACGAGCAGTACTTC
>TRBD2|TRBJ2-7|once|TRBV5-6
CASSVGTRTSYEQYF
TGTGCCAGCAGCGTCGGGACTAGAACCTCCTACGAGCAGTACTTC
>-|TRBJ1-1|once|TRBV4-2
CASGHQGTEAFF
TGTGCCAGCGGACATCAGGGCACTGAAGCTTTCTTT
>TRBD1|TRBJ1-1|-|TRBV27
CASSDRQGRLTEAFF
TGTGCCAGCAGTGACCGACAGGGGAGGCTCACTGAAGCTTTCTTT
>-|TRBJ1-1|-|TRBV25-1
CASSDPTFTEAFF
TGTGCCAGCAGTGATCCAACTTTCACTGAAGCTTTCTTT
>TRBD2|TRBJ2-3|once|TRBV9
CASSVLAGARTDTQYF
TGTGCCAGCAGCGTACTAGCGGGAGCAAGAACAGATACGCAGTATTTT
>TRBD1|TRBJ1-1|-|TRBV29-1
CSVGPGQGGTEAFF
TGCAGCGTTGGCCCGGGGCAGGGGGGCACTGAAGCTTTCTTT
>-|TRBJ1-1|-|TRBV11-3
CASSLGLLGVDTEAFF
TGTGCCAGCAGCTTGGGCCTCTTGGGAGTGGACACTGAAGCTTTCTTT
>-|TRBJ2-5|once|TRBV7-2
CASSLGGPETQYF
TGTGCCAGCAGCTTGGGGGGGCCGGAGACCCAGTACTTC
>-|TRBJ1-2|-|TRBV18
CASSPTAGKGEDGYTF
TGTGCCAGCTCACCGACTGCAGGGAAGGGTGAGGATGGCTACACCTTC
>-|TRBJ2-3|few|TRBV4-1
CASSQVLTRSGTDTQYF
TGCGCCAGCAGCCAAGTTTTAACTAGATCTGGCACAGATACGCAGTATTTT
>TRBD1|TRBJ1-1|once|TRBV5-1
CASSPGTGNTEAFF
TGCGCCAGCAGCCCCGGGACAGGGAACACTGAAGCTTTCTTT
>-|TRBJ1-5|-|TRBV11-3
CASSFSSHQPQHF
TGTGCCAGCAGCTTCTCGTCCCATCAGCCCCAGCATTTT
>-|TRBJ1-2|-|TRBV29-1
CSVSKMGLYYGYTF
TGCAGCGTTTCAAAAATGGGACTGTACTATGGCTACACCTTC
>-|TRBJ2-7|-|TRBV5-1
CASSLEGRGYEQYF
TGCGCCAGCAGCTTGGAGGGCAGGGGTTACGAGCAGTACTTC
>TRBD2|TRBJ2-2|-|TRBV4-1
CASSQDRGEVTGELFF
TGCGCCAGCAGCCAAGACCGGGGGGAGGTCACCGGGGAGCTGTTTTTT
>-|TRBJ2-7|-|TRBV11-2
CASSAQQGSPYEQYF
TGTGCCAGCAGCGCCCAGCAGGGATCCCCCTACGAGCAGTACTTC
>TRBD1|TRBJ2-3|-|TRBV7-6
CASSSGWDRGRDTQYF
TGTGCCAGCAGCTCCGGGTGGGACAGGGGCAGAGATACGCAGTATTTT
>TRBD1|TRBJ1-1|-|TRBV6-1
CASSEDERQGNTEAFF
TGTGCCAGCAGTGAAGATGAGAGACAGGGGAACACTGAAGCTTTCTTT
>-|TRBJ2-7|-|TRBV5-4
CASSSLTGRHSYEQYF
TGTGCCAGCAGCTCCCTAACCGGGAGACACTCCTACGAGCAGTACTTC
>TRBD2|TRBJ2-7|-|TRBV9
CASSPAGTSSYEQYF
TGTGCCAGCAGCCCCGCGGGGACTAGCAGCTACGAGCAGTACTTC
>TRBD2|TRBJ2-3|once|TRBV10-1
CASARTSGGTDTQYF
TGCGCCAGCGCCCGGACTAGCGGGGGCACAGATACGCAGTATTTT
>TRBD2|TRBJ2-5|-|TRBV10-3
CAIRPGLAEETQYF
TGTGCCATCAGACCGGGACTAGCAGAAGAGACCCAGTACTTC
>TRBD1|TRBJ2-7|-|TRBV9
CASSVDNRGREQYF
TGTGCCAGCAGCGTAGATAACAGGGGGCGCGAGCAGTACTTC
>-|TRBJ1-2|-|TRBV2
CASSEGWGDPGGYTF
TGTGCCAGCAGTGAAGGTTGGGGGGACCCGGGTGGCTACACCTTC
>-|TRBJ1-1|-|TRBV10-1
CASSPGRDTEAFF
TGCGCCAGCAGCCCAGGGAGGGACACTGAAGCTTTCTTT
>-|TRBJ1-5|-|TRBV30
CAWSVGPFISNQPQHF
TGTGCCTGGAGTGTGGGCCCGTTCATTAGCAATCAGCCCCAGCATTTT
>TRBD2|TRBJ2-1|-|TRBV30
CAWTQQGLAQIPEQFF
TGTGCCTGGACCCAGCAGGGACTAGCGCAGATCCCTGAGCAGTTCTTC
>-|TRBJ1-3|once|TRBV9
CASSLDSRYTGNTIYF
TGTGCCAGCAGCCTCGACAGCAGATACACTGGAAACACCATATATTTT